Following are 26 T cell receptor beta chains from one sample sequenced in a study of CD8+CD57+ T cells in acquired aplastic anemia. Genomic DNA, serving as template, underwent TCR beta VDJ and CDR3 profiling. MiXCR, applied by TCRdb to the reads, yields one record per CDR3 protein. The table has around 400,000 distinct CDR3 sequences, 55% to 75% seen once. The specimen was sorted CD4+, CD8+, or CD8+CD57+ T cells (not recorded which) from PBMCs. The origin of the receptors is a human donor in good health, serving as a control.

This clonotype was seen once. As the CDR3 is not closed by the conserved phenylalanine or tryptophan, this likely results from a read error. The limits of the CDR3 on the DNA are not certain, so only TCRdb's listed CDR3 is given. The chain employs TRBV2 and TRBJ1-2; TRBD1 is the table's D call and was not checked against the DNA. The CDR3 extends over 13 residues, inclusive of both ends. Germline CDR1 reads SNHLY; CDR2 reads FYNNEI. This chain's CDR3 is CAIRGQFDYGNTH.

Many counts were recorded for this clonotype. The chain employs TRBV5-1 and TRBJ2-1, with 8 bases lining up with TRBD1. The CDR3 has 15 residues. Germline V gives CDR1 SGHRS, CDR2 YFSETQ. The junction had 6 bases not matched to a gene; V was cut back by 2 bases and J by 5 bases. The chain's CDR3 is CASSFLGTGNNEQFF. The CDR3 DNA reads as TGCGCCAGCAGCTTTCTGGGGACAGGTAACAATGAGCAGTTCTTC. The full variable domain, completed using reference TRBV5-1 and TRBJ2-1, is KAGVTQTPRYLIKTRGQQVTLSCSPISGHRSVSWYQQTPGQGLQFLFEYFSETQRNKGNFPGRFSGRQFSNSRSEMNVSTLELGDSALYLCASSFLGTGNNEQFFGPGTRLTVL.

About this clonotype: One junction end disagrees with the germline gene, perhaps due to a read error. This rearrangement joins TRBV7-3 to TRBJ1-2; D is uncertain. The V gene's germline CDR1 is SGHTA and CDR2 FQGTGA. The CDR3 extends over 13 amino acids. The CDR3 region has the DNA TGCGCCAGCAGCTCTGAAACTCGTGCGGGCTACACCTTC. This codes for CASSSETRAGYTF.

The chain recombines TRBV29-1 with TRBJ1-1; no definite D call. Between the trimmed V and J ends, which lost 4 bases and 1 base, there was a span of 4 bases. CDR1 SQVTM and CDR2 ANQGSEA come from the germline V gene. CDR3 length equals 11 residues. CDR3 in DNA: TGCAGCGTTGCCCGGAACACTGAAGCTTTCTTT. It encodes CSVARNTEAFF.

This clonotype was detected many times. This chain joins TRBV5-4 and TRBJ1-6; D unclear. Trimming pared 5 bases from V and 7 bases from J, leaving 16 bases between. The CDR3 is 15 amino acids. Germline lookup yields CDR1 SGHNT and CDR2 YYREEE (reference sequence). The CDR3 DNA reads as TGTGCCAGCAGTTTAGAGCCGGGAAACAATTCACCCCTCCACTTT. This encodes CASSLEPGNNSPLHF. The full variable domain, in which reference TRBV5-4 and TRBJ1-6 provide the parts outside the CDR3, is ETGVTQSPTHLIKTRGQQVTLRCSSQSGHNTVSWYQQALGQGPQFIFQYYREEENGRGNFPPRFSGLQFPNYSSELNVNALELDDSALYLCASSLEPGNNSPLHFGNGTRLTVT.

A remark on this clonotype: A much larger clone sits a single nucleotide away, making a read error possible. The chain combines TRBV11-3 with TRBJ1-1; no clear D. There are 13 residues in the CDR3. CDR1 is SGHNT, CDR2 YENEEA, per germline. V shed 7 bases and J shed 1 base, with 10 bases lying between them. CDR3 loop: CASTLRRNTEAFF. CDR3 DNA sequence: TGTGCCAGCACCCTAAGGAGGAACACTGAAGCTTTCTTT.

With regard to this clonotype: One end of the junction does not line up with germline, which may come from a read error. The V gene is TRBV7-3, the J gene TRBJ2-1; TRBD1 might be the D (5 bases). Germline assignment: CDR1 SGHTA and CDR2 FQGTGA. This CDR3 region has 14 residues. In DNA, the CDR3 is TGTGCCAGCAGCTTTCACAGGAACACTGAAGCTTTCTTTTTC. Translated, it gives CASSFHRNTEAFFF. Full variable domain (missing parts from reference TRBV7-3 and TRBJ2-1): GAGVSQTPSNKVTEKGKYVELRCDPISGHTALYWYRQSLGQGPEFLIYFQGTGAADDSGLPNDRFFAVRPEGSVSTLKIQRTERGDSAVYLCASSFHRNTEAFFFGPGTRLTVL.

In this sample, this clonotype turned up many times. The chain couples TRBV20-1 to TRBJ1-1, with D hard to call. This CDR3 is built from 14 residues. V was shortened by 5 bases and J by 3 bases, with 16 bases between the two germline ends. Germline values: CDR1 DFQATT, CDR2 SNEGSKA (reference sequence). CDR3 sequence reads: CSAGSLLVDTEAFF. For the CDR3, the DNA is TGCAGTGCTGGGTCGTTGCTTGTGGACACTGAAGCTTTCTTT.

V and J are TRBV20-1 and TRBJ2-1, with D possibly TRBD2 on 6 matching bases. Germline CDR1 and CDR2: DFQATT and SNEGSKA (reference sequence). Trimming removed 3 bases from V and 7 bases from J, with 19 bases in between. The CDR3 is 15 amino acids. Written as DNA, the CDR3 is TGCAGTGCTAGCGCGGGGACCACCAGACCTAATGAGCAGTTCTTC. This translates into CSASAGTTRPNEQFF.

Points on this clonotype: One end of the junction is discordant with germline, which a read error may explain. V and J are TRBV10-3 and TRBJ1-6; D is unclear. This CDR3 has 14 residues. The V gene's germline CDR1 is ENHRY and CDR2 SYGVKD. The CDR3 DNA reads as TGTGCCATCGGTGAGGGCGGCGGCGGTTCACCCCTCCACTTT. Protein product: CAIGEGGGGSPLHF.

Points on this clonotype: The CDR3 carries no conserved terminal phenylalanine or tryptophan, so it likely arises from a read error. It is unclear where the CDR3 begins or ends on the DNA, so no DNA is shown, and the CDR3 is as TCRdb lists it. This rearrangement joins TRBV7-8 to TRBJ2-5; TRBD1, the table's D call, was not compared with the DNA. A total of 16 residues make up the CDR3, ends included. The germline V gene has CDR1 SGHVS and CDR2 FQNEAQ. The CDR3 sequence is CASSSQGALDGYTFGS.

About this clonotype: One junction end disagrees with the germline gene, perhaps due to a read error. This rearrangement joins TRBV9 to TRBJ2-1; 7 bases line up with TRBD2. The V gene's germline CDR1 is SGDLS and CDR2 YYNGEE. The CDR3 runs 14 residues. The CDR3 DNA reads as TGTGCCAGCAGCGGCCGACTAGCCACGTACAATGAGCTCTTC. Translation: CASSGRLATYNELF.

This chain joins TRBV5-1 and TRBJ2-5; D may correspond to TRBD1 or TRBD2 (5 bases each). CDR3 length: 12 amino acids. V lost 4 bases and J 13 bases, leaving 17 bases between the germline ends. CDR1 SGHRS and CDR2 YFSETQ come from the germline V gene. The DNA for the CDR3 is TGCGCCAGCAGCCCAGGGACGGCTGGCGCGTACTTC. It is translated as CASSPGTAGAYF. The full variable domain, with the rest looked up from reference TRBV5-1 and TRBJ2-5, is KAGVTQTPRYLIKTRGQQVTLSCSPISGHRSVSWYQQTPGQGLQFLFEYFSETQRNKGNFPGRFSGRQFSNSRSEMNVSTLELGDSALYLCASSPGTAGAYFGPGTRLLVL.

Turning to this clonotype: Since no conserved phenylalanine or tryptophan closes the CDR3, a read error is the likely cause. The genes are TRBV9 and TRBJ2-3; D gene uncertain. CDR1 and CDR2 from the germline V gene are SGDLS and YYNGEE. Trimming removed 4 bases at V and 5 bases at J, with 5 bases between. CDR3 length: 11 residues. For the CDR3, the DNA is TGTGCCAGCAGCCACCTAGATACGCAGTATCTG. Its protein is CASSHLDTQYL.

Only a few counts were recorded for this clonotype. V gene TRBV13 combines with J gene TRBJ2-7; 9 nucleotides agree with TRBD1. The CDR3 runs 12 residues. From germline, CDR1 is PRHDT and CDR2 FYEKMQ (reference sequence). Losses at the gene ends were 6 bases for V and 6 bases for J; bases not matched to a gene: 3. CDR3 loop: CASSSTGGEQYF. CDR3 in DNA: TGTGCCAGCAGTTCGACAGGGGGCGAGCAGTACTTC.

The V call is TRBV2, the J call TRBJ1-2; D possibly corresponds to TRBD1 (5 bases). Trimming took 11 bases from V and 5 from J, leaving 21 bases between them. Looked up from germline, CDR1 is SNHLY and CDR2 is FYNNEI. The length of the CDR3 is 14 residues. The CDR3 loop is CAGIATPAGYGYTF. CDR3 sequence (DNA): TGTGCCGGCATTGCGACCCCGGCAGGGTATGGCTACACCTTC. The full variable domain, in which reference TRBV2 and TRBJ1-2 provide the parts outside the CDR3, is EPEVTQTPSHQVTQMGQEVILRCVPISNHLYFYWYRQILGQKVEFLVSFYNNEISEKSEIFDDQFSVERPDGSNFTLKIRSTKLEDSAMYFCAGIATPAGYGYTFGSGTRLTVV.

On this clonotype itself: The junction departs from the called germline gene at one end, perhaps through a read error. V is TRBV7-2 and J is TRBJ2-3, with 10 bases identical to TRBD2. The CDR3 contains 15 residues. Germline assignment: CDR1 SGHTA and CDR2 FQGNSA. The CDR3 DNA sequence: TGTGCCAGCAGCAGGACTAGCGGTGGCACAGATACGGAGTATTTT. Its protein is CASSRTSGGTDTEYF.

Concerning this clonotype: One end of the junction fails to match germline, which may point to a read error. The rearrangement uses TRBV7-3 and TRBJ1-2; D might be TRBD1 (5 bases). Per germline, CDR1 SGHTA and CDR2 FQGTGA. The CDR3 covers 13 residues. The chain's CDR3 is CASRRDRLDGYSF. CDR3 nucleotides: TGTGCCAGCAGGCGGGACCGGCTCGACGGCTACTCCTTC.

V is TRBV12-3 or TRBV12-4 and J is TRBJ1-1; 9 nucleotides agree with TRBD1. The CDR3 length is 13 residues. The junction had 4 bases not matched to a gene; V was cut back by 6 bases and J by 5 bases. CDR3 residues: CASSIQGATEAFF. CDR3 DNA sequence: TGTGCCAGCAGCATACAGGGGGCGACTGAAGCTTTCTTT.

In the case of this clonotype: An end of the junction differs from the germline gene, which may be a read error. This chain joins TRBV15 and TRBJ2-5; maybe TRBD1 (6 bases). CDR3 length: 14 residues. Germline V gene sequence: CDR1 LNHNV, CDR2 YYDKDF (reference sequence). CDR3 nucleotides: TGTGCCAGCAGCCCTCGACAGGTTGGTGGGTCCCAGTACTTT. Protein sequence: CASSPRQVGGSQYF.

This chain uses TRBV20-1 with TRBJ2-3; 7 bases align to TRBD1. Germline V lookup: CDR1 DFQATT, CDR2 SNEGSKA (reference sequence). J was trimmed by 10 bases and V by 3 bases; bases with no gene match: 7. This CDR3 has 12 residues. CDR3 DNA sequence: TGCAGTGCTAGGGGGGACAGAGAAGCGCAGTATTTT. This sequence encodes CSARGDREAQYF.

This clonotype was observed once. One base away lies a much larger clone, so this may be a sequencing read error. The V and J genes are TRBV6-5 and TRBJ1-1, with D perhaps TRBD1 (5 bases). Germline V gene data show CDR1 as MNHEY and CDR2 as SVGAGI. The CDR3 runs to 12 residues. Here the CDR3 DNA reads TGTGCCACAGTCGTCCGGGGCACTGAAGCTTCCTTT. Residues: CATVVRGTEASF.

To note about this clonotype: A much bigger clone sits one base away, suggesting this may be a read error. The conserved final phenylalanine or tryptophan is absent from the CDR3, which likely points to a read error. This chain connects TRBV18 to TRBJ1-1, with D possibly being TRBD1 (5 bases). V was shortened by 10 bases and J by 3 bases, with 12 bases between the two germline ends. Germline V gives CDR1 KGHSH, CDR2 LQKENI. This CDR3 is 12 amino acids long. CDR3 bases: TGTGCCACCCGAGGGGATTACACTGAAGCTTTCCTT. It codes for CATRGDYTEAFL.

J is TRBJ2-7 and V is TRBV20-1, with D tentatively TRBD2 (5 bases). The CDR3 has 11 amino acids. V gave up 1 base and J gave up 13 bases, with 14 bases separating them. Germline assignment: CDR1 DFQATT and CDR2 SNEGSKA (reference sequence). The CDR3 spells CSARGTNDYYF. CDR3 nucleotides: TGCAGTGCTAGAGGTACAAACGACTACTACTTC.

About this clonotype: An end of the junction does not agree with germline; a read error may underlie this. The chain joins TRBV5-1 to TRBJ2-7, with D unclear. Germline V gives CDR1 SGHRS, CDR2 YFSETQ. The CDR3 totals 12 residues. CDR3 in amino acids: CASSDASHEQYF. The CDR3 nucleotides read TGTGCCAGCAGCGATGCCTCCCACGAGCAGTACTTC.

This clonotype was found a few times. CDR3 in DNA: TGTGCCAGCAGCTTATCATCAGGGGACATTCCCTACGAGCAGTACTTC. As protein: CASSLSSGDIPYEQYF. J is TRBJ2-7 and V is TRBV11-2; D perhaps matches TRBD1 (6 bases). Per the germline V gene, CDR1 is SGHAT and CDR2 is FQNNGV. The CDR3 sequence is 16 residues long. V lost 2 bases and J 2 bases, leaving 16 bases between the germline ends.